This TCR beta chain was retrieved from a study of blood T cell repertoires in COVID-19. Whole-study context: Samples taken during acute and convalescent COVID-19 were collected in the United States, Italy and Spain. PBMCs, B-cell-depleted T cells, or T cells provided the cDNA or gDNA that made up the material.

CDR1 is SGHTA, CDR2 FQGNSA, per germline. V was cut by 5 bases and J by 3 bases, with 26 bases left in between. The CDR3 has 19 amino acids. The assay was immunoSEQ multiplex PCR, and TCRdb's table has in-frame clones only and misses some. The sample gives about 250,000 clones, approximately 85% of which show up once; 5.1% is in the top ten. This TCR was recovered from a man aged 45-65 years with active or convalescent COVID-19. The sequenced sample was peripheral blood. This chain links TRBV7-2 with TRBJ2-1, with D unclear. In DNA form, the CDR3 reads TGTGCCAGCAGCCCAGTACCCCAAGCCGTTAGACTTTACTACAATGAGCAGTTCTTC. Its protein is CASSPVPQAVRLYYNEQFF.